This is a list of T cell receptor beta chains from one sample in a study of T cell changes during pregnancy in multiple sclerosis. Profiling relied on immunoSEQ multiplex PCR, and the TCRdb table lists in-frame clones only, not all of them. The repertoire holds over 50,000 clones, 80% to 90% seen once, with about 5% in the top ten. Sequenced input: peripheral blood from another person, used as feeder cells. The receptor source for this set is a human donor whose cells served as feeder cells for cultures in a pregnancy study. CDR3s include the opening cysteine and the closing phenylalanine or tryptophan. A D gene is named only where the DNA matches it firmly. Some rows mark clone size as missing; the rest say once, few, many or name a class of expanded clone.

NA,TRBV15,TRBD2,TRBJ2-7,CATSWGKTSGSYEQYF,TGTGCCACCAGCTGGGGGAAGACTAGCGGGTCCTACGAGCAGTACTTC
medium-sized,TRBV4-2,NA,TRBJ2-2,CASSQVTTGELFF,TGTGCCAGCAGCCAAGTAACTACCGGGGAGCTGTTTTTT
NA,TRBV6-5,NA,TRBJ2-5,CASSTPYGGETQYF,TGTGCCAGCAGTACCCCCTATGGGGGAGAGACCCAGTACTTC
NA,TRBV4-3,NA,TRBJ1-4,CASSLAAATNEKLFF,TGCGCCAGCAGCCTCGCCGCGGCAACTAATGAAAAACTGTTTTTT
NA,TRBV7-2,TRBD1,TRBJ1-5,CASSLQGAVIQPQHF,TGTGCCAGCAGCTTACAGGGGGCGGTGATTCAGCCCCAGCATTTT
NA,TRBV4-1,NA,TRBJ2-7,CASSPGTANYEQYF,TGCGCCAGCAGCCCCGGGACGGCCAACTACGAGCAGTACTTC
NA,TRBV10-3,TRBD1,TRBJ1-5,CAISESQGGSQPQHF,TGTGCCATCAGTGAGTCTCAGGGGGGGAGTCAGCCCCAGCATTTT
NA,TRBV5-1,TRBD1,TRBJ2-7,CASSLGQGVYEQYF,TGCGCCAGCAGCTTGGGACAGGGGGTCTACGAGCAGTACTTC
NA,TRBV7-8,NA,TRBJ1-5,CASSLGGDQPQHF,TGTGCCAGCAGCTTAGGGGGGGATCAGCCCCAGCATTTT
NA,TRBV9,NA,TRBJ2-1,CASSVLFTSSYNEQFF,TGTGCCAGCAGCGTATTGTTTACGAGCTCCTACAATGAGCAGTTCTTC
NA,TRBV27,NA,TRBJ1-2,CASSLGGAEGYTF,TGTGCCAGCAGTTTAGGAGGGGCGGAAGGCTACACCTTC
NA,TRBV13,TRBD2,TRBJ2-3,CASSLAPGLAGGISTDTQYF,TGTGCCAGCAGCCTGGCGCCGGGACTAGCGGGGGGGATTAGCACAGATACGCAGTATTTT
once,TRBV2,TRBD1,TRBJ1-1,CASRRNRPNRQGAEAFF,TGTGCCAGCAGACGTAACCGCCCGAACCGACAGGGAGCGGAAGCTTTCTTT
NA,TRBV5-1,NA,TRBJ1-4,CASSSLGGNRLNEKLFF,TGCGCCAGCAGCAGCTTGGGTGGGAACAGGCTGAATGAAAAACTGTTTTTT
NA,TRBV7-2,NA,TRBJ1-5,CASSLEWDSNQPQHF,TGTGCCAGCAGCTTAGAATGGGATAGCAATCAGCCCCAGCATTTT
NA,TRBV5-1,NA,TRBJ2-6,CASSLATGANVLTF,TGCGCCAGCAGCTTGGCCACCGGGGCCAACGTCCTGACTTTC
NA,TRBV6-5,TRBD2,TRBJ2-7,CASSAGGGSYEQYF,TGTGCCAGCAGTGCCGGGGGGGGCTCCTACGAGCAGTACTTC
NA,TRBV27,NA,TRBJ2-5,CASSYGGKGKETQYF,TGTGCCAGCAGTTATGGGGGCAAGGGAAAAGAGACCCAGTACTTC
once,TRBV5-1,NA,TRBJ1-4,CASSSEGLGKLFF,TGCGCCAGCAGCTCTGAAGGGCTGGGAAAACTGTTTTTT
once,TRBV9,NA,TRBJ2-2,CASSVDRGAVTGELFF,TGTGCCAGCAGCGTAGATCGGGGGGCGGTCACCGGGGAGCTGTTTTTT
once,TRBV2,NA,TRBJ2-3,CASSAQISAVTDTQYF,TGTGCCAGCAGTGCCCAGATTAGCGCCGTCACAGATACGCAGTATTTT
NA,TRBV5-1,TRBD2,TRBJ2-1,CASVSGTTGSHEVFEQFF,TGCGCCAGCGTTAGCGGGACCACGGGGTCCCACGAGGTTTTTGAGCAGTTCTTC
NA,TRBV30,NA,TRBJ1-4,CAWSGGSNEKLFF,TGTGCCTGGAGCGGGGGGAGCAATGAAAAACTGTTTTTT
NA,TRBV4-2,NA,TRBJ2-7,CASSQEVGQAYEQYF,TGTGCCAGCAGCCAAGAGGTCGGGCAGGCTTACGAGCAGTACTTC
few,TRBV7-2,NA,TRBJ1-1,CASSRTPGSNTEAFF,TGTGCCAGCAGCCGTACTCCGGGAAGCAACACTGAAGCTTTCTTT
NA,TRBV2,NA,TRBJ2-5,CASSGLYQETQYF,TGTGCCAGTTCAGGACTGTACCAAGAGACCCAGTACTTC
NA,TRBV18,NA,TRBJ2-1,CASSPGRVRGNEQFF,TGTGCCAGCTCACCGGGGAGGGTCAGGGGAAATGAGCAGTTCTTC